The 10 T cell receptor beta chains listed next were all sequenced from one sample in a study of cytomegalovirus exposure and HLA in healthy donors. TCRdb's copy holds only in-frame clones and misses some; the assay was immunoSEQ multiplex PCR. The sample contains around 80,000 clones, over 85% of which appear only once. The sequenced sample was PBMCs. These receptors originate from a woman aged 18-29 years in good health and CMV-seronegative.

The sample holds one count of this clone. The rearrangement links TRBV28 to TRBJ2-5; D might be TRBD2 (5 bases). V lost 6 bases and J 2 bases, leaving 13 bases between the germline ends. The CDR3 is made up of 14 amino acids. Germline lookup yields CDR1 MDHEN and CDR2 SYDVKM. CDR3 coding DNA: TGTGCCAGCAGCCCGAGCGGACTTCAAGAGACCCAGTACTTC. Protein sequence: CASSPSGLQETQYF.

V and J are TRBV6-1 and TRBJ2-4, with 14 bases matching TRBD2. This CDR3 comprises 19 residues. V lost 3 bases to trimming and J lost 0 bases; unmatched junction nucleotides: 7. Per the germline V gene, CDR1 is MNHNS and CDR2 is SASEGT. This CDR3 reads CASSEPTSGGGLAKNIQYF. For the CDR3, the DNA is TGTGCCAGCAGTGAGCCGACTAGCGGGGGGGGACTAGCCAAAAACATTCAGTACTTC.

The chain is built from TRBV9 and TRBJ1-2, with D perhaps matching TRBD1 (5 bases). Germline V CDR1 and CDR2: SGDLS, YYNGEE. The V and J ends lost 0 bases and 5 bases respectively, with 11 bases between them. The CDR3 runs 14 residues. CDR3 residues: CASSVGQPYYGYTF. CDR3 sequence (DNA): TGTGCCAGCAGCGTAGGACAGCCTTATTATGGCTACACCTTC.

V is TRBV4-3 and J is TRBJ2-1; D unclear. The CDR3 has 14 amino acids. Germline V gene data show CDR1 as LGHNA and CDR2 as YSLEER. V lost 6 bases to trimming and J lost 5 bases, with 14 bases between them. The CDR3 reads CASSNPDIDNEQFF. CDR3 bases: TGCGCCAGCAGTAACCCCGACATAGACAATGAGCAGTTCTTC.

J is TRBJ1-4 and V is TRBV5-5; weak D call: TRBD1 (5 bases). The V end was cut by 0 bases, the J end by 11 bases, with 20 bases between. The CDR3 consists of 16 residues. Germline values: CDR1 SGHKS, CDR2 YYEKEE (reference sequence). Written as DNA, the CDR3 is TGTGCCAGCAGCTTGGAGTGGCTCAGGGAAGGAGAGAAACTGTTTTTT. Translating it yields CASSLEWLREGEKLFF.

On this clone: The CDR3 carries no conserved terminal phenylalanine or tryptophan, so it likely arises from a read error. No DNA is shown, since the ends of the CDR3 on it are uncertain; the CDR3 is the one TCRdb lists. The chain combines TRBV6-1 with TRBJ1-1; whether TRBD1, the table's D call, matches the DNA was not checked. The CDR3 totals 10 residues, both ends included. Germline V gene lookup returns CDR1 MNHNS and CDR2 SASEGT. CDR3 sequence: CASSDPDSRV.

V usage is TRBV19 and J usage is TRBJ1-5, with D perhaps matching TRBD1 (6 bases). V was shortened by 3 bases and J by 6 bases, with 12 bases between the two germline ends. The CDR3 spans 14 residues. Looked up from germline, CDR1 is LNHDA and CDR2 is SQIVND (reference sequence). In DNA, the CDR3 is TGTGCCAGTAGTATGGCAGGGGCGGGTCAGCCCCAGCATTTT. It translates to CASSMAGAGQPQHF.

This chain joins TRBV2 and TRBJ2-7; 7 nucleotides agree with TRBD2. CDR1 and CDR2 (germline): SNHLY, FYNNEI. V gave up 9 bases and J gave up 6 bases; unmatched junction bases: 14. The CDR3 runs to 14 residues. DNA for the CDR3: TGTGCCAGTCGGTTGGGGGGGACGATATCCGAGCAGTACTTC. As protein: CASRLGGTISEQYF.

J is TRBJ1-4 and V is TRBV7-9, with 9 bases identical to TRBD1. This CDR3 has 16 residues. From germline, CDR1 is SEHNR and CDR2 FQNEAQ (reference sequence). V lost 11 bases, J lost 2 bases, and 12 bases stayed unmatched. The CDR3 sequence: CAYQGDRDLTNEKLFF. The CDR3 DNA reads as TGTGCCTACCAGGGGGACAGGGACCTCACTAATGAAAAACTGTTTTTT. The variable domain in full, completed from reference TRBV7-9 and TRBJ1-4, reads DTGVSQNPRHKITKRGQNVTFRCDPISEHNRLYWYRQTLGQGPEFLTYFQNEAQLEKSRLLSDRFSAERPKGSFSTLEIQRTEQGDSAMYLCAYQGDRDLTNEKLFFGSGTQLSVL.

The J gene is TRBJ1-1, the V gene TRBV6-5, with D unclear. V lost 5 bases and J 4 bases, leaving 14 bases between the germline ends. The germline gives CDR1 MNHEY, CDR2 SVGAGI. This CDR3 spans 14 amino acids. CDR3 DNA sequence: TGTGCCAGCAGTCCCCCCGGGGAGTCCACTGAAGCTTTCTTT. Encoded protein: CASSPPGESTEAFF.